These 26 T cell receptor beta chains originate from one sample sequenced in a study of a mutant IDH1 vaccine in newly diagnosed glioma. Noted time point: baseline, week 1 (first vaccination visit). Treatment in this sample: pre-vaccination baseline after standard-of-care therapy. Assay: immunoSEQ multiplex PCR; the TCRdb copy retains only in-frame clones and omits some. This sample has approximately 70,000 clones, with 79% found just once. The sequencing used PBMCs, collected from a glioma patient treated with radiotherapy, temozolomide or both. These receptors were collected from a middle-aged man with glioma.

J is TRBJ2-7 and V is TRBV7-9; perhaps TRBD1 as D (6 bases). This CDR3 contains 15 residues. V was cut by 1 base and J by 3 bases, with 13 bases left in between. Germline V CDR1 and CDR2: SEHNR, FQNEAQ (reference sequence). The CDR3 loop is CASSLGYGQFYEQYF. The CDR3 DNA is TGTGCCAGCAGCTTAGGGTACGGACAGTTCTACGAGCAGTACTTC.

A single count supports this clone. The chain joins TRBV30 to TRBJ2-3; TRBD1 aligns across 8 bases. Germline CDR1 GTSNPN, CDR2 SVGIG (reference sequence). Trimming cost V 1 base and J 6 bases; bases outside gene matches: 3. This CDR3 is built from 13 residues. CDR3 DNA: TGTGCCTGGAGTGCGGGGACAGGCGATACGCAGTATTTT. Protein sequence: CAWSAGTGDTQYF.

This chain joins TRBV11-2 and TRBJ2-7, with D tentatively TRBD1 (6 bases). The CDR3 spans 14 residues. With 0 bases removed from V and 4 bases from J, the gap between germline ends came to 10 bases. Germline V gene lookup returns CDR1 SGHAT and CDR2 FQNNGV. The DNA of the CDR3 is TGTGCCAGCAGCTTAGATACAGGGCCATACGAGCAGTACTTC. It specifies CASSLDTGPYEQYF.

The chain couples TRBV10-1 to TRBJ1-3; 8 positions match TRBD1. V gave up 1 base and J gave up 0 bases; unmatched junction bases: 5. The CDR3 totals 17 residues. Germline loops: CDR1 WNHNN, CDR2 SYGVQD (reference sequence). The CDR3 nucleotides read TGCGCCAGCAGTGAGTTGCAGGGGGCTAGCTCTGGAAACACCATATATTTT. Protein product: CASSELQGASSGNTIYF.

This chain uses TRBV14 with TRBJ1-2, with 8 bases identical to TRBD1. Germline CDR1 and CDR2: SGHDN and FVKESK. This CDR3 spans 15 amino acids. The V and J ends lost 0 bases and 4 bases, in that order; junction bases with no gene match: 4. Here the CDR3 reads CASSQEQGDRYGYTF. The DNA of the CDR3 is TGTGCCAGCAGCCAAGAACAGGGGGACCGCTATGGCTACACCTTC.

The table lists this clone with a few counts. This rearrangement joins TRBV7-3 to TRBJ1-1; D call uncertain. Per the germline V gene, CDR1 is SGHTA and CDR2 is FQGTGA. Trimming took off 1 base at V and 6 bases at J, with 15 bases between the two ends. The CDR3 runs 15 residues. CDR3 sequence reads: CASSLSGQEGSEAFF. The CDR3 coding sequence is TGTGCCAGCAGCTTAAGTGGCCAGGAGGGCTCTGAAGCTTTCTTT.

The V call is TRBV19, the J call TRBJ2-1; D is unresolved. Germline loops: CDR1 LNHDA, CDR2 SQIVND (reference sequence). V was clipped by 0 bases and J by 14 bases, with 14 bases between them. CDR3 length equals 13 residues. The CDR3 spells CASSIDRTAGEFF. The CDR3 coding sequence is TGTGCCAGTAGTATAGATCGTACGGCTGGGGAGTTCTTC.

This chain joins TRBV14 and TRBJ1-1, with 7 bases identical to TRBD1. V lost 0 bases to trimming and J lost 5 bases; unmatched junction nucleotides: 9. Germline CDR1 and CDR2: SGHDN and FVKESK. CDR3 size: 16 residues. The CDR3 reads CASSQDEETGKTEAFF. In DNA, the CDR3 is TGTGCCAGCAGCCAAGATGAAGAGACAGGGAAAACTGAAGCTTTCTTT.

This chain joins TRBV18 and TRBJ2-5; 7 nucleotides align to TRBD2. V was pared by 3 bases and J by 2 bases, with 0 bases of the junction left unmatched. The germline CDR1 and CDR2 sequences are KGHSH and LQKENI. The CDR3 contains 13 residues. The CDR3 bases are TGTGCCAGCTCACCGGGAGGGCAAGAGACCCAGTACTTC. Its protein product is CASSPGGQETQYF.

The chain combines TRBV4-2 with TRBJ1-1, with D perhaps TRBD1 (5 bases). The CDR3 totals 14 residues. In germline, CDR1 is LGHNA, CDR2 YNFKEQ. The V gene lost 0 bases and the J gene lost 3 bases, with 8 bases spanning the gap. The DNA of the CDR3 is TGTGCCAGCAGCCAAGATAGAGGGGACACTGAAGCTTTCTTT. Its translation: CASSQDRGDTEAFF.

The chain combines TRBV5-1 with TRBJ1-2; 10 nucleotides align to TRBD1. There are 15 residues in the CDR3. In germline, CDR1 is SGHRS, CDR2 YFSETQ. The V segment lost 0 bases and the J segment 4 bases; nucleotides outside the gene matches: 3. The CDR3 here is CASSLAGQGGYGYTF. CDR3 DNA sequence: TGCGCCAGCAGCTTGGCCGGACAGGGGGGCTATGGCTACACCTTC. The full variable domain, rest sourced from reference TRBV5-1 and TRBJ1-2, is KAGVTQTPRYLIKTRGQQVTLSCSPISGHRSVSWYQQTPGQGLQFLFEYFSETQRNKGNFPGRFSGRQFSNSRSEMNVSTLELGDSALYLCASSLAGQGGYGYTFGSGTRLTVV.

The V gene is TRBV14, the J gene TRBJ2-3; TRBD2 matches at 9 bases. The germline gives CDR1 SGHDN, CDR2 FVKESK. The V and J ends lost 3 bases and 1 base, in that order; junction bases with no gene match: 14. The CDR3 loop spans 19 amino acids. CDR3 loop: CASSHLGSGGDIRTDTQYF. CDR3 nucleotide sequence: TGTGCCAGCAGCCACCTGGGTAGCGGGGGAGACATACGCACAGATACGCAGTATTTT.

This clone came up once. The V call is TRBV27, the J call TRBJ1-5; TRBD1 matches at 7 bases. V was clipped by 8 bases and J by 4 bases; unmatched bases: 5. Germline V lookup: CDR1 MNHEY, CDR2 SMNVEV (reference sequence). The CDR3 sequence is 13 residues long. CDR3 protein: CASGWDRNQPQHF. The CDR3, as DNA: TGTGCCAGCGGATGGGACAGAAATCAGCCCCAGCATTTT.

This clone was seen a few times. For the CDR3, the DNA is TGTGCCAGCAGCTTACTGGCCAAATACCCCTCCTACAATGAGCAGTTCTTC. Translated, it gives CASSLLAKYPSYNEQFF. The chain joins TRBV11-2 to TRBJ2-1; D not resolved. The CDR3 sequence is 17 residues long. V lost 2 bases, J lost 0 bases, and 14 bases lay in between. CDR1 and CDR2 from the germline V gene are SGHAT and FQNNGV.

The rearrangement links TRBV11-3 to TRBJ2-1, with 8 bases identical to TRBD1. CDR3 size: 17 residues. V lost 0 bases, J lost 0 bases, and 4 bases stayed unmatched. Germline V lookup: CDR1 SGHNT, CDR2 YENEEA. CDR3 region: CASSLDRTGSSYNEQFF. For the CDR3, the DNA is TGTGCCAGCAGCTTAGACCGGACAGGGAGCTCCTACAATGAGCAGTTCTTC.

The J gene is TRBJ2-5, the V gene TRBV5-8; 9 bases are a match to TRBD2. The CDR3 consists of 15 residues. Trimming at V came to 7 bases and at J to 2 bases, leaving 9 bases not matched to a gene. Germline V gene lookup returns CDR1 SGHTS and CDR2 YDEGEE. The CDR3 sequence is CASVGGTSLQETQYF. CDR3 in DNA: TGTGCCAGCGTAGGCGGGACTAGCCTACAAGAGACCCAGTACTTC.

The chain combines TRBV7-2 with TRBJ1-5; the D gene is possibly TRBD1 (6 bases). The CDR3 runs 15 residues. Germline V gives CDR1 SGHTA, CDR2 FQGNSA. Trimming stripped 1 base from V and 7 bases from J, with 14 bases between. This CDR3 reads CASSLGGGAGQPQHF. CDR3 bases: TGTGCCAGCAGCTTAGGAGGGGGTGCGGGCCAGCCCCAGCATTTT. Full variable domain (remainder filled in from reference TRBV7-2 and TRBJ1-5): GAGVSQSPSNKVTEKGKDVELRCDPISGHTALYWYRQSLGQGLEFLIYFQGNSAPDKSGLPSDRFSAERTGGSVSTLTIQRTQQEDSAVYLCASSLGGGAGQPQHFGDGTRLSIL.

V usage is TRBV14 and J usage is TRBJ2-7; D may be TRBD2 (6 bases). Germline CDR1 is SGHDN and CDR2 is FVKESK. V was trimmed by 1 base and J by 6 bases, leaving 16 bases between them. The CDR3 contains 15 residues. CDR3: CASSQGGGGVGEQYF. In DNA form, the CDR3 reads TGTGCCAGCAGCCAAGGCGGTGGAGGGGTGGGCGAGCAGTACTTC.

The chain is built from TRBV7-9 and TRBJ2-3; D perhaps matches TRBD2 (5 bases). Germline V gene lookup returns CDR1 SEHNR and CDR2 FQNEAQ (reference sequence). V lost 3 bases to trimming and J lost 10 bases, with 11 bases between them. The CDR3 extends over 12 amino acids. The CDR3 here is CASSLVMRAQYF. DNA of the CDR3: TGTGCCAGCAGCTTGGTGATGAGGGCGCAGTATTTT.

This chain uses TRBV4-3 with TRBJ1-2; TRBD1 might be the D (6 bases). V lost 2 bases and J lost 7, with 17 bases in between. This CDR3 comprises 15 residues. The germline V gene encodes CDR1 LGHNA and CDR2 YSLEER. The CDR3 DNA sequence: TGCGCCAGCAGCCAAAACGAAGGGGGGATATTTGGCTACACCTTC. Translated, it gives CASSQNEGGIFGYTF.

V gene TRBV7-2 combines with J gene TRBJ2-1; D might be TRBD1 or TRBD2, each matching 5 bases. Germline V gene lookup returns CDR1 SGHTA and CDR2 FQGNSA. This CDR3 has 15 residues. Trimming stripped 5 bases from V and 2 bases from J, with 13 bases between. The chain's CDR3 is CASSPRDGTYNEQFF. In DNA, the CDR3 is TGTGCCAGCAGCCCCCGGGACGGAACCTACAATGAGCAGTTCTTC.

This clone was counted a few times. The gene calls are TRBV7-9 and TRBJ1-1; 8 bases are a match to TRBD1. The CDR3 is 12 residues long. The J segment lost 8 bases and the V segment lost 5 bases, leaving 4 bases of the junction unmatched. Germline CDR1 reads SEHNR; CDR2 reads FQNEAQ (reference sequence). The CDR3 nucleotides are TGTGCCAGCAGCGCCGACAGGGGAGAAGCTTTCTTT. This codes for CASSADRGEAFF.

The V and J genes are TRBV7-8 and TRBJ1-1; D gene uncertain. The CDR3 spans 15 residues. Trimming removed 4 bases from V and 7 bases from J, with 19 bases in between. Germline V gene lookup returns CDR1 SGHVS and CDR2 FQNEAQ. The CDR3 here is CASSSPGRVFGEAFF. In DNA form, the CDR3 reads TGTGCCAGCAGCTCCCCCGGGAGGGTATTTGGTGAAGCTTTCTTT.

The chain joins TRBV19 to TRBJ2-1; 11 bases fit TRBD2. Germline values: CDR1 LNHDA, CDR2 SQIVND (reference sequence). The ends lost 3 bases at V and 6 bases at J; junction bases unmatched: 4. CDR3 length: 15 amino acids. The CDR3 sequence: CASSIGLAGGNEQFF. The CDR3 DNA sequence: TGTGCCAGTAGTATTGGACTAGCGGGTGGCAATGAGCAGTTCTTC.

V and J are TRBV28 and TRBJ2-1; TRBD2 matches 9 bases. This CDR3 is 14 amino acids long. CDR1 and CDR2 from the germline V gene are MDHEN and SYDVKM. The J segment lost 5 bases and the V segment lost 6 bases, leaving 5 bases of the junction unmatched. The CDR3 sequence is CASRSGTSHNEQFF. In nucleotides, the CDR3 is TGTGCCAGCAGGTCCGGGACTAGCCACAATGAGCAGTTCTTC.

V gene TRBV7-9 combines with J gene TRBJ1-6; TRBD1 agrees at 8 bases. Germline values: CDR1 SEHNR, CDR2 FQNEAQ (reference sequence). This CDR3 region has 15 residues. The junction had 6 bases not matched to a gene; V was cut back by 1 base and J by 10 bases. CDR3 region: CASSLEARGLSPLHF. The CDR3 DNA is TGTGCCAGCAGCTTAGAAGCCAGGGGGCTATCACCCCTCCACTTT.